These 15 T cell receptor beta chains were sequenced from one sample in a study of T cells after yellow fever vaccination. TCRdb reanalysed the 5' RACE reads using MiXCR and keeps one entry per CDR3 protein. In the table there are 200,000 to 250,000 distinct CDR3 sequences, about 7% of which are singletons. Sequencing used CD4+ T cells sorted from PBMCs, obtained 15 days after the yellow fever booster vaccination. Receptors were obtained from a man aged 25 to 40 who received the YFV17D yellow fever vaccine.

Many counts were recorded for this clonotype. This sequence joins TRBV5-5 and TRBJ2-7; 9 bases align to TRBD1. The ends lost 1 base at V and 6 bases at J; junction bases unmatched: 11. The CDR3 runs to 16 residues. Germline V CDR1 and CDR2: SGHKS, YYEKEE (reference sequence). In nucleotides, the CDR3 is TGTGCCAGCAGCTTGAATGCGGGACAGGGTAGGGGCGAGCAGTACTTC. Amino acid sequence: CASSLNAGQGRGEQYF. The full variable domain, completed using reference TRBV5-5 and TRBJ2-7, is DAGVTQSPTHLIKTRGQQVTLRCSPISGHKSVSWYQQVLGQGPQFIFQYYEKEERGRGNFPDRFSARQFPNYSSELNVNALLLGDSALYLCASSLNAGQGRGEQYFGPGTRLTVT.

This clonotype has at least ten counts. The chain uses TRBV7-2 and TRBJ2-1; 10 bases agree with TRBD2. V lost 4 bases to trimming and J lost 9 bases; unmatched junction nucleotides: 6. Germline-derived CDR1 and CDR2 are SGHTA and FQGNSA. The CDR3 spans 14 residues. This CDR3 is CASSSLAGVTEQFF. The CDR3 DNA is TGTGCCAGCAGCTCCCTAGCGGGAGTAACTGAGCAGTTCTTC.

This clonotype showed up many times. The chain's CDR3 is CASSTRQGSYEQYF. The DNA of the CDR3 is TGTGCCAGCAGCACTAGACAAGGCTCCTACGAGCAGTACTTC. The V and J genes are TRBV5-6 and TRBJ2-7; weak D call: TRBD2 (5 bases). Germline CDR1 SGHDT, CDR2 YYEEEE. Between the trimmed V and J ends, which lost 4 bases and 0 bases, there was a span of 11 bases. CDR3 length equals 14 residues.

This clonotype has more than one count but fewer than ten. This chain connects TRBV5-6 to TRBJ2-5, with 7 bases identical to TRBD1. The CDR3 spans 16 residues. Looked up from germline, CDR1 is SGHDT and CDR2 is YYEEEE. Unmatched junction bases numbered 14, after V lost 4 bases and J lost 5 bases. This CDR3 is CASSRQGSAYRETQYF. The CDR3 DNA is TGTGCCAGCAGCCGACAGGGAAGTGCGTACCGGGAGACCCAGTACTTC.

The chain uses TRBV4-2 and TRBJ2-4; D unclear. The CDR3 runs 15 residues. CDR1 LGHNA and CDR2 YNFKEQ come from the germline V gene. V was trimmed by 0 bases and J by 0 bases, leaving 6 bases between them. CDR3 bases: TGTGCCAGCAGCCAAGATTTGACAGCCAAAAACATTCAGTACTTC. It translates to CASSQDLTAKNIQYF.

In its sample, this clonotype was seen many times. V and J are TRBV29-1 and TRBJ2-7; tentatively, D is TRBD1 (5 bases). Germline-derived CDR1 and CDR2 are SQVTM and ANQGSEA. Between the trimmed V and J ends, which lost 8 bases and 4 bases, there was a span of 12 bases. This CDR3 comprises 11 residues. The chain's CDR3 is CSPDRLYEQYF. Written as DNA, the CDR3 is TGCAGCCCCGACAGATTATACGAGCAGTACTTC.

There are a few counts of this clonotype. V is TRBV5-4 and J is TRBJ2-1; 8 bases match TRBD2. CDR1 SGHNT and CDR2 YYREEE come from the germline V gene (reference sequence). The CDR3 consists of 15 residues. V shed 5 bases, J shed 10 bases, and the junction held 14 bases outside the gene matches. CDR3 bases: TGTGCCAGCAGTGAAACGACGGAGCCTAGCGGGGAGCAGTTCTTC. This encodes CASSETTEPSGEQFF.

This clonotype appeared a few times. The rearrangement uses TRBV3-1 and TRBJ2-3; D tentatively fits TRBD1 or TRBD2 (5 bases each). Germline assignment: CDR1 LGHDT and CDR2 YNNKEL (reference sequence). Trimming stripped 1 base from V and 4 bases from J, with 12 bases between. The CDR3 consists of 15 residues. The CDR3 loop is CASSQAGTSADTQYF. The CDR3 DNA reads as TGTGCCAGCAGCCAAGCGGGGACGAGCGCAGATACGCAGTATTTT.

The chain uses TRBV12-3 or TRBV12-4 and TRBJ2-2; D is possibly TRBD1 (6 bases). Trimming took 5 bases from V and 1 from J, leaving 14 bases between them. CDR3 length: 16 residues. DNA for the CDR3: TGTGCCAGCAGTCGTGGGGGCCCCCTGAACACCGGGGAGCTGTTTTTT. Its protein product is CASSRGGPLNTGELFF.

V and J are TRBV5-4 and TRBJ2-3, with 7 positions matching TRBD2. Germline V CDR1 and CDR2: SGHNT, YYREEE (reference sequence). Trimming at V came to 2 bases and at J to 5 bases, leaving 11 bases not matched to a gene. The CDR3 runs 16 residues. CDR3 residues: CASSFFGREIGDTQYF. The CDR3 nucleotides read TGTGCCAGCAGCTTCTTCGGGCGGGAGATCGGAGATACGCAGTATTTT.

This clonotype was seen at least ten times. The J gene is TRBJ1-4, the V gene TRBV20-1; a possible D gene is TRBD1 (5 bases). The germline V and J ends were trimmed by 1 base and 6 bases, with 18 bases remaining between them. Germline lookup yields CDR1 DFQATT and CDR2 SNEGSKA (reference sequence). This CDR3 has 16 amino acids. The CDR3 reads CSARVEGLPGDEKLFF. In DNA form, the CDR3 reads TGCAGTGCTAGAGTGGAGGGATTGCCGGGGGATGAAAAACTGTTTTTT.

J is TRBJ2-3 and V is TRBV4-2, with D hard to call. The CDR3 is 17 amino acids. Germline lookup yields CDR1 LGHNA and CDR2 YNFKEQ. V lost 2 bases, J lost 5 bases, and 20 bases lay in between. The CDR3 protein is CASSQPYHQVSLDTQYF. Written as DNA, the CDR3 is TGTGCCAGCAGCCAACCCTACCACCAAGTTTCGTTAGATACGCAGTATTTT.

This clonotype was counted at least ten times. The DNA of the CDR3 is TGTGCCAGCAGCCCTGGGATACACTCCTACGAGCAGTACTTC. Translating gives CASSPGIHSYEQYF. V gene TRBV7-9 combines with J gene TRBJ2-7; D unclear. Trimming pared 5 bases from V and 0 bases from J, leaving 11 bases between. This CDR3 comprises 14 residues. The V gene's germline CDR1 is SEHNR and CDR2 FQNEAQ (reference sequence).

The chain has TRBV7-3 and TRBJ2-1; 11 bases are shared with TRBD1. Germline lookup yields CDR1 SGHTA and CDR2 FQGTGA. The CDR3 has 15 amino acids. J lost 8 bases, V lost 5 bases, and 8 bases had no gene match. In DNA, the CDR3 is TGTGCCAGCAGCCTGACGGGACAGGGGGAATATGAGCAGTTCTTC. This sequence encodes CASSLTGQGEYEQFF.

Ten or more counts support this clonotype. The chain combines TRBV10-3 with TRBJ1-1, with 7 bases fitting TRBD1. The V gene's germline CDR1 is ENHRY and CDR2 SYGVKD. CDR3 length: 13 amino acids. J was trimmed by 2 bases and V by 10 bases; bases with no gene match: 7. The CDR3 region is CATRDSVNTEAFF. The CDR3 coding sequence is TGTGCCACCAGGGACAGCGTCAACACTGAAGCTTTCTTT.